This paragraph reports one TCR beta chain. These data originate in a study of PD-1 blockade in mismatch repair-deficient tumors. Germline CDR1 MGHDK, CDR2 SYGVNS. The CDR3 runs to 17 residues. Trimming pared 4 bases from V and 0 bases from J, leaving 15 bases between. Libraries were prepared by immunoSEQ multiplex PCR; TCRdb keeps only in-frame clonotypes and omits some of them. The data contain about 60,000 clones, roughly 88% of them singletons. The gene calls are TRBV25-1 and TRBJ1-4; D may be TRBD1 (6 bases). The sample in question was peripheral blood, obtained 52 weeks after starting pembrolizumab. This sequence was found in an adult with mismatch repair-deficient cancer. The CDR3 spells CASSGDAGAPTNEKLFF. DNA for the CDR3: TGTGCCAGCAGTGGAGATGCAGGGGCCCCAACTAATGAAAAACTGTTTTTT. Complete variable domain (other parts from reference TRBV25-1 and TRBJ1-4): EADIYQTPRYLVIGTGKKITLECSQTMGHDKMYWYQQDPGMELHLIHYSYGVNSTEKGDLSSESTVSRIRTEHFPLTLESARPSHTSQYLCASSGDAGAPTNEKLFFGSGTQLSVL.